The following is a T cell receptor beta chain sequence with its context. V lost 2 bases, J lost 2 bases, and 7 bases stayed unmatched. This CDR3 comprises 15 residues. Germline CDR1 GTSNPN, CDR2 SVGIG (reference sequence). Only in-frame clones appear in the TCRdb table, and some are missing; sequencing was by immunoSEQ multiplex PCR. This table has 200,000 to 300,000 clones, roughly 83% appearing once. The data were taken from a study of blood T cell repertoires in COVID-19. About the study: Some COVID-19 samples were acute and others convalescent; all came from the United States, Italy and Spain.

The clonotype was recovered from an elderly woman with COVID-19, enrolled during active disease. Input material: peripheral blood. The chain employs TRBV30 and TRBJ2-3; 7 bases fit TRBD1. The DNA of the CDR3 is TGTGCCTGGAGTTTCCGGGACAGAGTCACAGATACGCAGTATTTT. Its protein product is CAWSFRDRVTDTQYF.